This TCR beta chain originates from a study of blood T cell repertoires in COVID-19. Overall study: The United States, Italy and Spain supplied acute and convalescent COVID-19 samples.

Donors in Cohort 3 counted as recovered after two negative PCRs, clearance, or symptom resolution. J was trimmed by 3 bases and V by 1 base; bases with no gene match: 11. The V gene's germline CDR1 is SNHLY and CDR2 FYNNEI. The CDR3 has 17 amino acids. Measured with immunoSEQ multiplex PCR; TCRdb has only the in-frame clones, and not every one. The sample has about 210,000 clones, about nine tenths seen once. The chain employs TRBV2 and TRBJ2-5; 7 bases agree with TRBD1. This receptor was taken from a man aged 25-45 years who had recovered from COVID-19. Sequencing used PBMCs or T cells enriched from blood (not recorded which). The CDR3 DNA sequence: TGTGCCAGCAGTGAAGAGTGGGCCAGGGGGTTGGAAGAGACCCAGTACTTC. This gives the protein CASSEEWARGLEETQYF.